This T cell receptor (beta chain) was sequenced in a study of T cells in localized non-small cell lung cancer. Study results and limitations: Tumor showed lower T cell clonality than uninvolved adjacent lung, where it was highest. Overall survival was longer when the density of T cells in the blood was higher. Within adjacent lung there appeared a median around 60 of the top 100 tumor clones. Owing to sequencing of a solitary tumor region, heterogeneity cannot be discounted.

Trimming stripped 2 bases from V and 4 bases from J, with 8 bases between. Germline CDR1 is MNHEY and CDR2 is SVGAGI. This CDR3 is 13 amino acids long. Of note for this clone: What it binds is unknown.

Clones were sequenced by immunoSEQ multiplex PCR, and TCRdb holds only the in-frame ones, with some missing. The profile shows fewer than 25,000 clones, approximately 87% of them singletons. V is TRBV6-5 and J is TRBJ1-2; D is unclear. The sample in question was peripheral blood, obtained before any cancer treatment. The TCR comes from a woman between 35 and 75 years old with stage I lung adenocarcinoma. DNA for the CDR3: TGTGCCAGCAGTTACAACACGGTCTATGGCTACACCTTC. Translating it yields CASSYNTVYGYTF.